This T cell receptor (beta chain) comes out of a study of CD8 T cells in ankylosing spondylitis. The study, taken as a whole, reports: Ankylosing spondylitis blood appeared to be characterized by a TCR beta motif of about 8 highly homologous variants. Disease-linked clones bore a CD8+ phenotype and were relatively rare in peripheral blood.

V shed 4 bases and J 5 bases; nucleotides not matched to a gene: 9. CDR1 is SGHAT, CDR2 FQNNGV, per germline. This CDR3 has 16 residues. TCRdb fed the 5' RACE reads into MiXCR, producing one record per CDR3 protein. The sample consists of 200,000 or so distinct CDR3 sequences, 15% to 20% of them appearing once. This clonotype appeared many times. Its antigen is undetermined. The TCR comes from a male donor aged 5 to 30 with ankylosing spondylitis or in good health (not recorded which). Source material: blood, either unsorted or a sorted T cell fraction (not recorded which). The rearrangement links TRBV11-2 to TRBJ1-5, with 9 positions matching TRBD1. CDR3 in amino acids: CASSSSGQGKDQPQHF. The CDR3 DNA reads TGTGCCAGCAGCTCCAGTGGACAGGGGAAGGATCAGCCCCAGCATTTT. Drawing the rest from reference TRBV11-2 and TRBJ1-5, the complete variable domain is EAGVAQSPRYKIIEKRQSVAFWCNPISGHATLYWYQQILGQGPKLLIQFQNNGVVDDSQLPKDRFSAERLKGVDSTLKIQPAKLEDSAVYLCASSSSGQGKDQPQHFGDGTRLSIL.